The clone carrying this TCR beta chain was seen many times. Template material for amplifying TCR beta CDR3 regions consisted of RNA transcripts. First-round RT-PCR with HTBI primers amplified the TCR CDR3 region. TCRdb called the multiplex PCR reads again in MiXCR, with one record for every CDR3 protein. Among 600,000 to 700,000 distinct CDR3 sequences listed, around 15% were seen once. This entry is derived from a study of T cells in Graves' hyperthyroidism and ophthalmopathy. V trimming: 8 bases; J trimming: 9 bases; junction bases outside the gene matches: 12. The CDR3 sequence is 13 residues long.

This clonotype was obtained from a woman aged 40-49 years with Graves' ophthalmopathy. The material sequenced was blood. V and J are TRBV12-3 or TRBV12-4 and TRBJ2-5, with TRBD2 matching over 7 bases. The DNA for the CDR3 is TGTGCCAGCCGGGGAGGGCCTCTTGAGGCCCAGTACTTC. Residues: CASRGGPLEAQYF.